One T cell receptor beta chain is described in this entry. The data derive from a study of blood T cell repertoires in COVID-19. Per germline, CDR1 SEHNR and CDR2 FQNEAQ (reference sequence). This CDR3 has 18 amino acids. The V segment lost 4 bases and the J segment 2 bases; nucleotides outside the gene matches: 15. Data came from immunoSEQ multiplex PCR; TCRdb stores just in-frame clones and leaves some out. Of over 250,000 clones in the sample, nearly 90% were seen once. V gene TRBV7-9 combines with J gene TRBJ2-3, with TRBD1 matching 7 bases. This TCR was recovered from a woman aged 30 to 39 who had recovered from COVID-19. The sequenced material came from PBMCs or T cells enriched from blood (not recorded which). In DNA form, the CDR3 reads TGTGCCAGCAGCTGGACAGGTTTTGTCCACCGCTTCACAGATACGCAGTATTTT. Protein: CASSWTGFVHRFTDTQYF.